These T cell receptor beta chains were read from a single sample in a study of CD8 T cells in ankylosing spondylitis. A single record per CDR3 protein comes from TCRdb applying MiXCR to the 5' RACE reads. The data contain approximately 300,000 distinct CDR3 sequences, roughly 8% of them singletons. Sequencing was carried out using blood, either unsorted or a sorted T cell fraction (not recorded which). These receptors were obtained from a male donor with ankylosing spondylitis. The CDR3 runs from the conserved cysteine through the conserved F or W. The D gene is left open where the match is weak. The listing skips clone size in some rows; elsewhere it reads once, few, many or a size class.

d_gene	j_gene	len	v_gene	abundance	CDR3nt	CDR3aa
-	TRBJ2-5	14	TRBV20-1	-	TGCAGTGCGTATCCCCCCGGGAGTGTAGAGACCCAGTACTTC	CSAYPPGSVETQYF
-	TRBJ2-7	13	TRBV9	-	TGTGCCAGCGGGGGGGCTAGCGGATACGAGCAGTACTTC	CASGGASGYEQYF
-	TRBJ2-5	16	TRBV7-9	few	TGTGCCAGCAGCTTTCCCCGGGGTAGGAGACAAGAGACCCAGTACTTC	CASSFPRGRRQETQYF
-	TRBJ1-1	16	TRBV5-6	-	TGTGCCAGCAGCCCGGTCGGGGGACTGATGAACACTGAAGCTTTCTTT	CASSPVGGLMNTEAFF
-	TRBJ1-4	15	TRBV20-1	few	TGCAGTGCTAGAGACCCGGGGGGCGAGAGTGAAAAACTGTTTTTT	CSARDPGGESEKLFF
-	TRBJ1-2	15	TRBV21-1	many	TGTGCCAGCAGTCTAAGACAGGGGGAACTCTATGGCTACACCTTC	CASSLRQGELYGYTF
TRBD1	TRBJ2-7	13	TRBV5-1	many	TGCGCCAGCAGCCATCAGGGGGACTACGAGCAGTACTTC	CASSHQGDYEQYF
TRBD2	TRBJ2-1	19	TRBV28	few	TGTGCCAGCAGTACATCCGGGACTAGCGGGGAGGTTTCCTACAATGAGCAGTTCTTC	CASSTSGTSGEVSYNEQFF
-	TRBJ1-6	15	TRBV5-1	many	TGCGCCAGCAGCTTGGACCAGGCCTCTAATTCACCCCTCCACTTT	CASSLDQASNSPLHF
-	TRBJ2-1	15	TRBV7-3	-	TGTGCCAGCAGCCAGGAGGGGACCACGGTGAATGAGCAGTTCTTC	CASSQEGTTVNEQFF
-	TRBJ2-3	14	TRBV15	-	TGTGCCACCAGCCCCCGGCTTAGCACAGATACGCAGTATTTT	CATSPRLSTDTQYF
TRBD1	TRBJ2-7	13	TRBV5-6	-	TGTGCCAGCAGCTCGGGACAGAACTACGAGCAGTACTTC	CASSSGQNYEQYF
TRBD2	TRBJ2-1	15	TRBV7-7	-	TGTGCTAGCAGTTCGGGACTAGCGAGAGGCAATGAGCAGTTCTTC	CASSSGLARGNEQFF
-	TRBJ2-1	14	TRBV7-8	many	TGTGCCAGCAGCTTCGGGGCCACGGCCAGCGTGCAGTTCTTC	CASSFGATASVQFF
-	TRBJ2-7	16	TRBV15	few	TGTGCCACCAGCAGAGATTCCGTAGCGGACTCCTACGAGCAGTACTTC	CATSRDSVADSYEQYF
TRBD2	TRBJ2-1	16	TRBV3-1	-	TGTGCCAGCAGCCAAGGGGGACTAGCGGGAGCCTATGAGCAGTTCTTC	CASSQGGLAGAYEQFF
TRBD2	TRBJ2-7	12	TRBV6-6	-	TGTGCCAGCGCCCGGCGGGGGGGCGAGCAGTACTTC	CASARRGGEQYF
TRBD2	TRBJ2-7	14	TRBV29-1	-	TGCAGCGTACAGGGTTTAGCGGGAGTGTACGAGCAGTACTTC	CSVQGLAGVYEQYF
-	TRBJ2-1	16	TRBV5-1	few	TGCGCCAGCAGCCCGGTCGGGCGGGGAACAAGCAATGAGCAGTTCTTC	CASSPVGRGTSNEQFF
TRBD1	TRBJ2-5	14	TRBV7-9	few	TGTGCCAGCAGCTTCTGGACAGGGGTGGAGACCCAGTACTTC	CASSFWTGVETQYF
TRBD1	TRBJ2-4	15	TRBV7-9	few	TGTGCCAGCAGCCCAAACTACAGGGGAAAAAACATTCAGTACTTC	CASSPNYRGKNIQYF
TRBD2	TRBJ2-7	12	TRBV29-1	few	TGCAGCGTTGACGGTAGCGGGTACGAGCAGTACTTC	CSVDGSGYEQYF
-	TRBJ2-7	16	TRBV5-1	few	TGCGCCAGCAGCTTGGGTATCCTAGCGAACAGCTACGAGCAGTACTTC	CASSLGILANSYEQYF
-	TRBJ1-5	13	TRBV12-3/TRBV12-4	many	TGTGCCAGCACTATGGTTCTCAATCAGCCCCAGCATTTT	CASTMVLNQPQHF
-	TRBJ2-3	13	TRBV27	many	TGTGCCAGCAGTTCACGGAACACAGATACGCAGTATTTT	CASSSRNTDTQYF
TRBD1	TRBJ1-4	16	TRBV4-2	few	TGTGCCAGCAGCGCACGCCTGGGACAGACTGCTGAAGAACTGTTTTTT	CASSARLGQTAEELFF
-	TRBJ2-1	12	TRBV7-9	many	TGTGCCAGCAGGGCTCTCTTCCCTACCAGCTTCTTC	CASRALFPTSFF
-	TRBJ2-3	15	TRBV4-2	few	TGTGCCAGCAGCCAAGAACTAAGGTTTTCAGATACGCAGTATTTT	CASSQELRFSDTQYF
TRBD2	TRBJ2-2	16	TRBV20-1	few	TGCAGTGCTATAAGGATAGCGGGAGGGGACACCGGGGAGCTGTTTTTT	CSAIRIAGGDTGELFF
TRBD1	TRBJ2-7	14	TRBV5-1	many	TGCGCCAGCAGCGCTGGGACAGTACTGAACGAGCAGTACTTC	CASSAGTVLNEQYF
-	TRBJ2-3	15	TRBV18	-	TGTGCCAGCTCACCGTTTACTCTCAGCACAGATACGCAGTATTTT	CASSPFTLSTDTQYF
TRBD2	TRBJ2-1	15	TRBV5-5	few	TGTGCCAGCAGCTTGGAAGCGGGAGTTTACAATGAGCAGTTCTTC	CASSLEAGVYNEQFF
-	TRBJ2-3	17	TRBV27	few	TGTGCCAGCAGTTTATCGCGGAACACGAGAAACACAGATACGCAGTATTTT	CASSLSRNTRNTDTQYF
-	TRBJ1-2	16	TRBV29-1	many	TGCAGCGTTCAGAAGAGCTCGGGGGGACCTAACTATGGCTACACCTTC	CSVQKSSGGPNYGYTF
-	TRBJ2-7	15	TRBV6-1	few	TGTGCCAGCAATAAACTGGGGGGTGAGCATTCCGGGCAGTACTTC	CASNKLGGEHSGQYF
TRBD1	TRBJ1-6	14	TRBV3-1	-	TGTGCCAGCAGCCAACAGGGGGCGCATTCACCCCTCCACTTT	CASSQQGAHSPLHF
-	TRBJ1-3	13	TRBV12-3/TRBV12-4	many	TGTGCCAGCAGGGACAGCGCCTGGGGCACCATATATTTT	CASRDSAWGTIYF
-	TRBJ2-2	13	TRBV20-1	many	TGCAGTGCTGCAATCTATACCCCCGGGGAGCTGTTTTTT	CSAAIYTPGELFF
-	TRBJ1-6	15	TRBV6-1	-	TGTGCCAGCAGTGTCTCGCAGAGGGAAAATTCACCCCTCCACTTT	CASSVSQRENSPLHF
-	TRBJ2-3	15	TRBV11-2	few	TGTGCCAGCAGCCCCACTCCGGGGCTCACAGATACGCAGTATTTT	CASSPTPGLTDTQYF
-	TRBJ2-7	14	TRBV27	once	TGTGCCACCTGGTCAGCGCTTGCAGGCTACGAGCAGTACTTC	CATWSALAGYEQYF
-	TRBJ2-7	12	TRBV6-2/TRBV6-3	-	TGTGCCAGCAGTGGTTGGGGCTACGAGCAGTACTTC	CASSGWGYEQYF
-	TRBJ2-5	14	TRBV7-9	many	TGTGCCAGCAGCTCCCCGACGGGACAAGAGACCCAGTACTTC	CASSSPTGQETQYF